This T cell receptor (beta chain) was sequenced during a study of blood T cell repertoires in COVID-19. Study-wide context: Nucleic acid was either cDNA or gDNA, and it came from T cells, B-cell-depleted T cells, or PBMCs.

Relative to its sample, this clone is medium-sized (0.01 to 0.1%). Patients of the Seattle cohort, enrolled during active infection, were followed longitudinally. This table comes from immunoSEQ multiplex PCR, and its TCRdb copy is limited to in-frame clones, with some not included. Of about 350,000 clones in the sample, 87% were seen once. Germline V gives CDR1 SGHDN, CDR2 FVKESK. This CDR3 is built from 13 residues. Trimming cost V 1 base and J 9 bases, with 10 bases left between them. The sequence was obtained from a woman aged 50 to 60 with COVID-19, enrolled during active disease. The chain uses TRBV14 and TRBJ1-5; D possibly corresponds to TRBD1 (5 bases). Sequencing was done on a sample of peripheral blood. The CDR3 DNA follows: TGTGCCAGCAGCCAAGGTCTGGGGCGGCCCCAGCATTTT. Protein sequence: CASSQGLGRPQHF.